This TCR beta chain was obtained from a study of T cell responses to AZD1222 COVID-19 vaccine. Germline-derived CDR1 and CDR2 are MNHEY and SVGAGI. Losses at the gene ends were 6 bases for V and 1 base for J; bases not matched to a gene: 3. The length of the CDR3 is 14 residues. TCRdb's table, derived via immunoSEQ multiplex PCR, lists solely in-frame clones and lacks some. This sample carries 95,000 to 150,000 clones, roughly 90% of them seen once, and the ten largest clones take around 2.6%. This TCR derives from an adult who received the AZD1222 COVID-19 vaccine. The chain joins TRBV6-5 to TRBJ1-3; 7 nucleotides align to TRBD1. Specimen: peripheral blood, collected 28 days after the second AZD1222 dose. DNA for the CDR3: TGTGCCAGCAGCCCACAGGGGTCTGGAAACACCATATATTTT. It specifies CASSPQGSGNTIYF.